The 18 T cell receptor beta chains below all came from one sample that was sequenced in a study of T cells in Graves' hyperthyroidism and ophthalmopathy. Amplification of TCR beta CDR3 regions was performed using RNA transcripts as template. The TCR CDR3 was amplified in a first-round RT-PCR using the HTBI primer set. TCRdb ran MiXCR on the multiplex PCR reads and lists one entry per CDR3 protein. The sample gives approximately 640,000 distinct CDR3 sequences, 45% of which show up once; roughly 6.5% is in the top ten. Material for sequencing was peripheral blood or thyroid tissue (not recorded which). Receptors were obtained from an adult man with Graves' disease, either hyperthyroidism or ophthalmopathy (not recorded which).

V gene TRBV29-1 combines with J gene TRBJ1-4; 8 bases are a match to TRBD1. There are 12 residues in the CDR3. V gave up 6 bases and J gave up 6 bases; unmatched junction bases: 3. Germline lookup yields CDR1 SQVTM and CDR2 ANQGSEA. CDR3 nucleotide sequence: TGCAGCGTCGGACAGGGATATGAAAAACTGTTTTTT. Protein product: CSVGQGYEKLFF.

V and J are TRBV15 and TRBJ1-3, with D perhaps matching TRBD1 (5 bases). Germline V gene lookup returns CDR1 LNHNV and CDR2 YYDKDF (reference sequence). The V end lost 5 bases, the J end lost 0 bases, and 11 bases lay between the germline ends. This CDR3 spans 15 amino acids. DNA for the CDR3: TGTGCCACCAGCCCCGGGGCTTCCTCTGGAAACACCATATATTTT. Its protein is CATSPGASSGNTIYF.

This clonotype has at least ten counts. V and J are TRBV7-9 and TRBJ1-6; D is undetermined. Between the trimmed V and J ends, which lost 4 bases and 7 bases, there was a span of 14 bases. The CDR3 is made up of 15 amino acids. CDR1 is SEHNR, CDR2 FQNEAQ, per germline (reference sequence). CDR3 sequence reads: CASSSSNAFNSPLHF. The CDR3 region has the DNA TGTGCCAGCAGCTCATCCAACGCATTCAATTCACCCCTCCACTTT.

The chain links TRBV11-1 to TRBJ2-7; 11 bases fit TRBD1. Trimming took 5 bases from V and 5 from J; bases not matched to a gene: 11. CDR3 length: 16 amino acids. Per the germline V gene, CDR1 is SGHAT and CDR2 is FQDESV (reference sequence). CDR3 loop: CASSPSGTGGSDEQYF. The CDR3 DNA is TGTGCCAGCAGCCCCTCCGGGACAGGGGGGTCGGACGAGCAGTACTTC.

J is TRBJ1-6 and V is TRBV20-1; 7 bases map to TRBD1. CDR1 and CDR2 from the germline V gene are DFQATT and SNEGSKA (reference sequence). The CDR3 sequence is 14 residues long. V gave up 1 base and J gave up 7 bases; unmatched junction bases: 4. The CDR3 coding sequence is TGCAGTGCTAGAGGACAGGGTTGGAATTCACCCCTCCACTTT. Protein: CSARGQGWNSPLHF.

This clonotype was seen at least ten times. CDR3: CASSSGGTVQETQYF. The CDR3 DNA is TGTGCCAGCAGTAGTGGGGGGACAGTACAAGAGACCCAGTACTTC. This chain links TRBV6-1 with TRBJ2-5; D is perhaps TRBD1 (7 bases). The V end was cut by 5 bases, the J end by 2 bases, with 15 bases between. The germline gives CDR1 MNHNS, CDR2 SASEGT. The length of the CDR3 is 15 residues.

The chain links TRBV12-3 or TRBV12-4 to TRBJ2-6; 8 bases align to TRBD1. The trim removed 3 bases at V and 1 base at J, leaving 11 bases unmatched. CDR3 length equals 19 residues. The CDR3 DNA reads TGTGCCAGCAGTTTCTGGGGTGACAGGGGATTTTCTGGGGCCAACGTCCTGACTTTC. Protein: CASSFWGDRGFSGANVLTF.

About this clonotype itself: The junction differs from germline at one of its ends, possibly a read error. As DNA, the CDR3 is TGCGCCAGCAGCCAAGAACCGCAGGGAAACCAGCCCCAGCATTTT. Translation: CASSQEPQGNQPQHF. The chain links TRBV7-9 to TRBJ1-5; D perhaps matches TRBD1 (5 bases). Germline CDR1 and CDR2: SEHNR and FQNEAQ (reference sequence). The CDR3 is made up of 15 amino acids.

In regard to this clonotype: Its ends do not fully match the called genes, so a read error is possible. The chain uses TRBV24-1 and TRBJ1-2; unclear D gene. Germline V CDR1 and CDR2: KGHDR, SFDVKD. The CDR3 length is 14 residues. This CDR3 reads CASSLVDENYGHTF. Here the CDR3 DNA reads TGTGCCAGCAGCTTAGTGGATGAAAACTATGGCCACACCTTC.

V gene TRBV7-8 combines with J gene TRBJ1-1; the D gene is possibly TRBD1 (6 bases). Germline V gives CDR1 SGHVS, CDR2 FQNEAQ. Trimming removed 1 base at V and 4 bases at J, with 13 bases between. This CDR3 is built from 15 residues. As DNA, the CDR3 is TGTGCCAGCAGCTTAGTGGGGGCGGGGGGCACTGAAGCTTTCTTT. This sequence encodes CASSLVGAGGTEAFF.

The chain recombines TRBV7-9 with TRBJ1-3; TRBD1 agrees at 7 bases. Germline V gene sequence: CDR1 SEHNR, CDR2 FQNEAQ (reference sequence). The CDR3 length is 15 residues. V shed 4 bases, J shed 1 base, and the junction held 4 bases outside the gene matches. The CDR3 nucleotides read TGTGCCAGCAGCTCAGGGACAGAGTCTGGAAACACCATATATTTT. This sequence encodes CASSSGTESGNTIYF.

Points on this clonotype: Since the CDR3 does not end with the conserved phenylalanine or tryptophan, this likely comes from a read error. The CDR3 DNA sequence: TGTGCCAGTAGTACCTACGGGACAGGGGGATACGAGCAGTACCTC. Protein sequence: CASSTYGTGGYEQYL. The J gene is TRBJ2-7, the V gene TRBV7-8, with TRBD1 matching 11 bases. Germline V CDR1 and CDR2: SGHVS, FQNEAQ. The CDR3 runs to 15 residues. The V and J ends lost 9 bases and 4 bases, in that order; junction bases with no gene match: 11.

A word on this clonotype: With a much larger clone just one base away, this may be a read error. The V gene is TRBV7-2, the J gene TRBJ2-7; D perhaps matches TRBD2 (5 bases). There are 16 residues in the CDR3. The ends were cut back, 0 bases at V and 7 bases at J, with 19 bases in the middle. Germline CDR1 is SGHTA and CDR2 is FQGNSA. The CDR3 bases are TGTGCCAGCAGCTTAGCGGCCCAGCGACGGGGTCAGGAGCAGTACTTC. Translating it yields CASSLAAQRRGQEQYF.

V usage is TRBV12-3 or TRBV12-4 and J usage is TRBJ1-2; TRBD1 aligns across 11 bases. This CDR3 contains 16 residues. V gave up 5 bases and J gave up 5 bases; unmatched junction bases: 10. The CDR3: CASSTGQGASGYGYTF. CDR3 sequence (DNA): TGTGCCAGCAGTACCGGACAGGGGGCTTCAGGGTATGGCTACACCTTC.

Comment on this clonotype: One base away lies a much larger clone, so this may be a sequencing read error. This chain connects TRBV7-8 to TRBJ2-7, with 7 bases that match TRBD1. The trim removed 3 bases at V and 2 bases at J, leaving 4 bases unmatched. The germline gives CDR1 SGHVS, CDR2 FQNEAQ. The CDR3 is 14 amino acids. CDR3 sequence: CASSFNRGPYEQYF. For the CDR3, the DNA is TGTGCCAGCAGCTTTAACAGGGGCCCCTACGAGCAGTACTTC.

The V and J genes are TRBV19 and TRBJ2-7; TRBD1 matches 9 bases. Looked up from germline, CDR1 is LNHDA and CDR2 is SQIVND (reference sequence). V was pared by 4 bases and J by 5 bases, with 3 bases of the junction left unmatched. The CDR3 loop spans 13 amino acids. CDR3 protein: CASSRDREDEQYF. DNA of the CDR3: TGTGCCAGTAGTAGGGACAGGGAGGACGAGCAGTACTTC.

This clonotype was seen more than once but under ten times. The rearrangement links TRBV7-9 to TRBJ1-2, with TRBD1 matching over 8 bases. V trimming: 6 bases; J trimming: 5 bases; junction bases outside the gene matches: 8. From germline, CDR1 is SEHNR and CDR2 FQNEAQ (reference sequence). The CDR3 totals 14 residues. In DNA, the CDR3 is TGTGCCAGCAGTGGGGACAGGATACTATATGGCTACACCTTC. This translates into CASSGDRILYGYTF.

This sequence joins TRBV20-1 and TRBJ1-1, with D unclear. The V end was cut by 6 bases, the J end by 1 base, with 15 bases between. From germline, CDR1 is DFQATT and CDR2 SNEGSKA (reference sequence). This CDR3 is 14 amino acids long. The CDR3 region is CSAQTIEGNTEAFF. CDR3 sequence (DNA): TGCAGTGCCCAAACAATCGAGGGGAACACTGAAGCTTTCTTT.